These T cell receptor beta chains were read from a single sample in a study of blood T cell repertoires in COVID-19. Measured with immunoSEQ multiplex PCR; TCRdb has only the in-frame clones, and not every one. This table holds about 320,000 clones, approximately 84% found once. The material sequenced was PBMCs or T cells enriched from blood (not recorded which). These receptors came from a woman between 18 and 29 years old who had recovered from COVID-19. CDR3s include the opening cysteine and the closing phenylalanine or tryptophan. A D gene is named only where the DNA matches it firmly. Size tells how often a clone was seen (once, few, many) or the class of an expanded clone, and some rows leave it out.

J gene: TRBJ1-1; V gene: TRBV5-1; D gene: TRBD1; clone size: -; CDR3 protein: CASSPRQGLPNTEAFF; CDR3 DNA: TGCGCCAGCAGCCCCCGACAGGGGTTGCCGAACACTGAAGCTTTCTTT
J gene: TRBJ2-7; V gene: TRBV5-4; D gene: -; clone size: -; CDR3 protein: CASSQDPSMIYEQYF; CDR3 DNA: TGTGCCAGCAGCCAGGATCCTTCGATGATCTACGAGCAGTACTTC
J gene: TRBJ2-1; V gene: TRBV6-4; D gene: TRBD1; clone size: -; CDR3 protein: CASSDWTGLSTEFF; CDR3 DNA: TGTGCCAGCAGTGACTGGACAGGGCTTTCAACGGAGTTCTTC
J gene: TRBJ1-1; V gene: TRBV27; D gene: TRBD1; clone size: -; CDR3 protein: CASSKATGGTEAFF; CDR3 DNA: TGTGCCAGCAGTAAAGCTACAGGGGGCACTGAAGCTTTCTTT
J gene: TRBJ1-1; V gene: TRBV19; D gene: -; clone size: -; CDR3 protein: CASTPARGSTEAFF; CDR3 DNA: TGTGCCAGTACTCCGGCGAGGGGGAGCACTGAAGCTTTCTTT
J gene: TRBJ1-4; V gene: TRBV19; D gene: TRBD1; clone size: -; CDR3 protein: CASRDRGITSYEKLFF; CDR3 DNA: TGTGCCAGCCGGGACAGGGGAATTACCTCCTATGAAAAACTGTTTTTT
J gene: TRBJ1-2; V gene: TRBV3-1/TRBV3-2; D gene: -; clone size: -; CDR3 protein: CASSLGGRNGYTF; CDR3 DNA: TGTGCCAGCAGCCTCGGGGGGCGGAATGGCTACACCTTC
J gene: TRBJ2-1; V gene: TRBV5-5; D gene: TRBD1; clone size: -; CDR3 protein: CASSLGDRYNEQFF; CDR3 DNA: TGTGCCAGCAGCTTGGGGGACAGGTACAATGAGCAGTTCTTC
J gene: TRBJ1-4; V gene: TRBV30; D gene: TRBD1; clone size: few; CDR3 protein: CAWAPGTGNEKLFF; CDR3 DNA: TGTGCCTGGGCCCCGGGGACAGGAAATGAAAAACTGTTTTTT
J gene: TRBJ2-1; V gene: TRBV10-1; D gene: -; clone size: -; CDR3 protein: CASSEYWTAGNNEQFF; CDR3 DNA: TGCGCCAGCAGTGAGTACTGGACAGCCGGGAACAATGAGCAGTTCTTC
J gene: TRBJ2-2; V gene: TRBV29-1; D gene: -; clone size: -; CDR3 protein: CSVGGRGITGELFF; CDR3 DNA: TGCAGCGTTGGAGGCAGGGGCATCACCGGGGAGCTGTTTTTT
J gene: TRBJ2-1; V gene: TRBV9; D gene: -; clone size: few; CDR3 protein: CASSVEEVYNEQFF; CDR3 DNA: TGTGCCAGCAGCGTAGAAGAGGTATATAATGAGCAGTTCTTC
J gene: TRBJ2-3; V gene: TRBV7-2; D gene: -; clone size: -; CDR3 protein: CASSSLSSGWFDTQYF; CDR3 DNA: TGTGCCAGCAGCTCCCTCTCTTCGGGGTGGTTTGATACGCAGTATTTT
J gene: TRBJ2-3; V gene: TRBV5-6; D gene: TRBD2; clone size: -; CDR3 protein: CASSYWTSGSYTQYF; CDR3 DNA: TGTGCCAGCAGCTACTGGACTAGCGGGAGCTATACGCAGTATTTT
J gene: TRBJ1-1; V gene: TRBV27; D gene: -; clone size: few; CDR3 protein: CASSYNGVVAGALNTEAFF; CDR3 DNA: TGTGCCAGCAGTTATAACGGAGTGGTTGCAGGGGCCTTGAACACTGAAGCTTTCTTT
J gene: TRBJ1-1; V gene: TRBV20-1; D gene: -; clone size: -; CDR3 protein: CSAQGLNEAFF; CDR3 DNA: TGCAGTGCTCAGGGACTTAATGAAGCTTTCTTT
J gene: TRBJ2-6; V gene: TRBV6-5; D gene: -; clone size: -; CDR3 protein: CASSYSGARGANVLTF; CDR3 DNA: TGTGCCAGCAGTTACTCTGGGGCCCGGGGGGCCAACGTCCTGACTTTC
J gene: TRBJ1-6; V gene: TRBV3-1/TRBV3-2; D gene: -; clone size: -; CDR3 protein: CASGQGDSPLHF; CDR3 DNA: TGTGCCAGCGGGCAGGGCGATTCACCCCTCCACTTT
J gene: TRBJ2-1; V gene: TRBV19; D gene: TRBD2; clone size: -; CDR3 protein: CASTPVIAGGVYNEQFF; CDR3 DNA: TGTGCCAGTACCCCAGTAATAGCGGGAGGGGTTTACAATGAGCAGTTCTTC
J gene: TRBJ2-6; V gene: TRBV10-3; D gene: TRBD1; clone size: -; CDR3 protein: CAIMGGTGASGANVLTF; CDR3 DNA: TGTGCCATCATGGGCGGGACAGGTGCCTCTGGGGCCAACGTCCTGACTTTC
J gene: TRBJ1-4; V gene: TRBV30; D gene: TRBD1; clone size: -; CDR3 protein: CAWTPPTGGRANEKLFF; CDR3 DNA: TGTGCCTGGACCCCCCCAACAGGGGGAAGAGCTAATGAAAAACTGTTTTTT
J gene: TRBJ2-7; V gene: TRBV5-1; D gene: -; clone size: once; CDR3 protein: CASSLARPGYEQYF; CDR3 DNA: TGCGCCAGCAGCTTGGCCCGCCCAGGCTACGAGCAGTACTTC
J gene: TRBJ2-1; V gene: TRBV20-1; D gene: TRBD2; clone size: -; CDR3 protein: CSASPSGNNEQFF; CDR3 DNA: TGCAGTGCTAGTCCTAGCGGTAACAATGAGCAGTTCTTC
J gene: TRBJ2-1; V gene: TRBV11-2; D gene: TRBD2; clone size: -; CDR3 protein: CASLLSGMGEQFF; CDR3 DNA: TGTGCCAGCCTCTTGAGCGGGATGGGTGAGCAGTTCTTC
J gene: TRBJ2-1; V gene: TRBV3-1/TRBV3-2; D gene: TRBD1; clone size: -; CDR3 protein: CASSQERGRFIAEQFF; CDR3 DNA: TGTGCCAGCAGCCAAGAAAGGGGGCGGTTTATAGCCGAGCAGTTCTTC
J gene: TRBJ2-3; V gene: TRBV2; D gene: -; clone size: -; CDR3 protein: CASSEAGGWTTDTQYF; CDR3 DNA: TGTGCCAGCAGTGAAGCGGGCGGGTGGACCACAGATACGCAGTATTTT
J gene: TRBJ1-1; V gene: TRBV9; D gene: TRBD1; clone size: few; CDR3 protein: CASSLRQGGDTEAFF; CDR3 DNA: TGTGCCAGCAGCCTCCGACAGGGGGGTGACACTGAAGCTTTCTTT
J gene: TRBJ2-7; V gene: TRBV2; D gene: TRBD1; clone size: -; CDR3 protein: CASSDGQGRFSYEQYF; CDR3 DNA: TGTGCCAGCAGTGACGGACAGGGGCGATTCTCCTACGAGCAGTACTTC
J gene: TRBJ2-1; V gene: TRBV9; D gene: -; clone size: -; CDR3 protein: CASSVVAGSNEQFF; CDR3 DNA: TGTGCCAGCAGCGTAGTGGCGGGGTCCAATGAGCAGTTCTTC
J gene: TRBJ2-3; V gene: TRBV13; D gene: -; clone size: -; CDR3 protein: CASSLDPGDTQYF; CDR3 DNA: TGTGCCAGCAGCTTAGATCCCGGGGATACGCAGTATTTT
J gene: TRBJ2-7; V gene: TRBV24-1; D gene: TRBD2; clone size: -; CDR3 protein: CATSDQREIYEQYF; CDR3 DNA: TGTGCCACCAGTGACCAGCGGGAGATATACGAGCAGTACTTC
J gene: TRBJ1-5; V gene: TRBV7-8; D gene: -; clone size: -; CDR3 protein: CASSSWTDNQPQHF; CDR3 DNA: TGTGCCAGCAGCTCCTGGACAGACAATCAGCCCCAGCATTTT
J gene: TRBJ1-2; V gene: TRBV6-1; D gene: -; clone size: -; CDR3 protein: CASSDADDYGYTF; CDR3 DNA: TGTGCCAGCAGTGATGCGGATGACTATGGCTACACCTTC
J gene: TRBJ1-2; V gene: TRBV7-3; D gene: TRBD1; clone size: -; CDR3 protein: CASSSGRDSDGYGYTF; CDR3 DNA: TGTGCCAGCAGCTCCGGCCGGGACAGCGACGGCTATGGCTACACCTTC
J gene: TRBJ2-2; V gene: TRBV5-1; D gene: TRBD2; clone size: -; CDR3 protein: CASSLVAGEAGELFF; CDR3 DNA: TGCGCCAGCAGCTTGGTCGCGGGAGAAGCCGGGGAGCTGTTTTTT
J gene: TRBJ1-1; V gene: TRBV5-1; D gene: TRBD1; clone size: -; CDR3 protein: CASREQGESAEAFF; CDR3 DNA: TGCGCCAGCAGGGAACAGGGGGAAAGTGCTGAAGCTTTCTTT
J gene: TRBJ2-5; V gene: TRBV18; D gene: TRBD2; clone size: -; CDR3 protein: CASSPRGGETQYF; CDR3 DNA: TGTGCCAGCTCACCGCGGGGGGGAGAGACCCAGTACTTC
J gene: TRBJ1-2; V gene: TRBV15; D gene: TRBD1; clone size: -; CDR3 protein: CATSRGPDRAYGYTF; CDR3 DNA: TGTGCCACCAGCAGAGGACCAGACAGGGCTTATGGCTACACCTTC
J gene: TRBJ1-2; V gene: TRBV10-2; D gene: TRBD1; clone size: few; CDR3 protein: CASSRDRESYGYTF; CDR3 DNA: TGCGCCAGCAGCCGGGACAGGGAGTCCTATGGCTACACCTTC
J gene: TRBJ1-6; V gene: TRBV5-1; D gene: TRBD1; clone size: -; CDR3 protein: CASSSRAMGQGGSPLHF; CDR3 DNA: TGCGCCAGCAGCTCCCGCGCGATGGGACAGGGAGGTTCACCCCTCCACTTT
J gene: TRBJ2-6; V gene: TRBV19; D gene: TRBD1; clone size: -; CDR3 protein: CASSKGQGTAGANVLTF; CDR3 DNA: TGTGCCAGTAGTAAAGGACAGGGGACAGCTGGGGCCAACGTCCTGACTTTC
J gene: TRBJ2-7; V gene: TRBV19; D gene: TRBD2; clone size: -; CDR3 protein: CASTPASGFFYEQYF; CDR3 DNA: TGTGCCAGTACGCCGGCTAGCGGGTTTTTCTACGAGCAGTACTTC
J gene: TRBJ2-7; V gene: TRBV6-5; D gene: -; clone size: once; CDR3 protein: CASSPYRSPYEQYF; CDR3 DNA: TGTGCCAGCAGTCCTTACAGGTCTCCCTACGAGCAGTACTTC
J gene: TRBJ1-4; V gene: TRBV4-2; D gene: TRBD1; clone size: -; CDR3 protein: CASSQADRAVNEKLFF; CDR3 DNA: TGTGCCAGCAGCCAAGCGGACAGGGCCGTTAATGAAAAACTGTTTTTT
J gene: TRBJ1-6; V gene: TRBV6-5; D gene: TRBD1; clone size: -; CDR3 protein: CASSYAPGQGSPLHF; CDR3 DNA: TGTGCCAGCAGTTACGCCCCGGGACAGGGTTCACCCCTCCACTTT
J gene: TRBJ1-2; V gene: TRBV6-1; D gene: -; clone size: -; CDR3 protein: CASSGYRLRERYGYTF; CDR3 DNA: TGTGCCAGCAGTGGGTACAGGCTGCGGGAGAGGTATGGCTACACCTTC
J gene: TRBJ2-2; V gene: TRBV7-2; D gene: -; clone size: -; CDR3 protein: CASSQLARGNTGELFF; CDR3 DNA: TGTGCCAGCAGCCAACTAGCTAGGGGAAACACCGGGGAGCTGTTTTTT
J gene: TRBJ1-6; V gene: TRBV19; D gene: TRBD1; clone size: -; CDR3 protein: CASSIGGQESPLHF; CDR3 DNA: TGTGCCAGTAGTATCGGGGGACAGGAATCACCCCTCCACTTT
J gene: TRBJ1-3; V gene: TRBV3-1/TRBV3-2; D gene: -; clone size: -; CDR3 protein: CASSQASGFSGNTIYF; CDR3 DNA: TGTGCCAGCAGCCAAGCTTCAGGGTTCTCTGGAAACACCATATATTTT
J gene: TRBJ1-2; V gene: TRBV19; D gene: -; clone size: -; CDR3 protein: CASSKDLPETGSGYYGYTF; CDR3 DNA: TGTGCCAGTAGTAAAGACCTACCCGAAACAGGGTCGGGCTACTATGGCTACACCTTC
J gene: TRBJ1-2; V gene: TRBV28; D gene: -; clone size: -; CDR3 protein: CASRRGQPTDGYTF; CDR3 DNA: TGTGCCAGCAGACGTGGACAGCCAACGGATGGCTACACCTTC